Presented here are 20 T cell receptor beta chains from one specimen sequenced in a study of T cells in localized non-small cell lung cancer. Some clones are missing from TCRdb's copy, which holds only in-frame ones; the method was immunoSEQ multiplex PCR. The table includes under 150,000 clones, approximately 88% detected once. This material consisted of peripheral blood, taken before any cancer treatment. These TCRs come from a female donor of 60 years or more with stage I lung adenocarcinoma.

The rearrangement joins TRBV7-2 to TRBJ1-1; a weak D match, TRBD1 (5 bases). The CDR3 totals 16 residues. Germline V lookup: CDR1 SGHTA, CDR2 FQGNSA. V lost 3 bases and J 5 bases, leaving 19 bases between the germline ends. DNA for the CDR3: TGTGCCAGCAGCTTCCGTGGGACTTTACTTGAGACTGAAGCTTTCTTT. Encoded protein: CASSFRGTLLETEAFF.

The rearrangement uses TRBV18 and TRBJ2-5, with D possibly being TRBD2 (6 bases). V dropped 0 bases and J dropped 1 base, with 12 bases sitting between them. Looked up from germline, CDR1 is KGHSH and CDR2 is LQKENI. The CDR3 runs 16 residues. This CDR3 is CASSPPALGGQETQYF. The CDR3 bases are TGTGCCAGCTCACCACCGGCTCTGGGAGGCCAAGAGACCCAGTACTTC.

This clone was observed a handful of times. The V call is TRBV29-1, the J call TRBJ2-3; D gene unclear. There are 13 residues in the CDR3. Trimming left V 3 bases short and J 9 bases short, with 16 bases between. Germline V gene data show CDR1 as SQVTM and CDR2 as ANQGSEA. CDR3 DNA sequence: TGCAGCGTTGATGACCGACTCTTCCTCACGCAGTATTTT. Protein sequence: CSVDDRLFLTQYF.

V is TRBV5-4 and J is TRBJ2-1; 10 nucleotides match TRBD2. CDR3 length: 16 residues. The V and J ends lost 0 bases and 4 bases, in that order; junction bases with no gene match: 4. The germline V gene encodes CDR1 SGHNT and CDR2 YYREEE (reference sequence). CDR3 DNA: TGTGCCAGCAGCTTGGTAGCGGGAGGACTATACAATGAGCAGTTCTTC. Translated, it gives CASSLVAGGLYNEQFF. Full variable domain (rest looked up from reference TRBV5-4 and TRBJ2-1): ETGVTQSPTHLIKTRGQQVTLRCSSQSGHNTVSWYQQALGQGPQFIFQYYREEENGRGNFPPRFSGLQFPNYSSELNVNALELDDSALYLCASSLVAGGLYNEQFFGPGTRLTVL.

Only one count was recorded for this clone. V usage is TRBV28 and J usage is TRBJ1-4, with no clear D. CDR3 size: 16 residues. V was pared by 7 bases and J by 0 bases, with 15 bases between. Germline CDR1 is MDHEN and CDR2 is SYDVKM. CDR3 residues: CASTSLVVATNEKLFF. The CDR3 bases are TGTGCCAGCACCTCGCTCGTGGTTGCAACTAATGAAAAACTGTTTTTT.

This clone was picked up a small number of times. This chain connects TRBV9 to TRBJ2-1; the match to TRBD2 covers 9 bases. J gave up 1 base and V 4 bases, and 15 bases lay outside the gene matches. The CDR3 spans 19 residues. Germline loops: CDR1 SGDLS, CDR2 YYNGEE. The CDR3 loop is CASSPSGRGRGRSYNEQFF. Written as DNA, the CDR3 is TGTGCCAGCAGCCCCAGTGGGCGCGGGAGGGGTAGGTCCTACAATGAGCAGTTCTTC.

The rearrangement uses TRBV11-3 and TRBJ2-2, with TRBD1 identical over 9 bases. CDR3 length: 16 amino acids. Germline V CDR1 and CDR2: SGHNT, YENEEA. V lost 1 base to trimming and J lost 3 bases; unmatched junction nucleotides: 3. CDR3 amino acids: CASSLARTGDTGELFF. DNA for the CDR3: TGTGCCAGCAGCTTAGCCCGGACAGGGGACACCGGGGAGCTGTTTTTT.

The rearrangement links TRBV7-8 to TRBJ1-2; no firm D call. In germline, CDR1 is SGHVS, CDR2 FQNEAQ. The V and J ends lost 1 base and 5 bases respectively, with 8 bases between them. CDR3 size: 13 residues. The DNA of the CDR3 is TGTGCCAGCAGCTTAGGACGGGATTATGGCTACACCTTC. Encoded protein: CASSLGRDYGYTF.

V gene TRBV19 combines with J gene TRBJ2-3, with D maybe TRBD2 (6 bases). Trimming removed 5 bases from V and 10 bases from J, with 13 bases in between. Per the germline V gene, CDR1 is LNHDA and CDR2 is SQIVND (reference sequence). CDR3 length: 12 residues. The CDR3 protein is CASSVNRRAQYF. CDR3 sequence (DNA): TGTGCCAGTAGTGTTAACAGGAGGGCGCAGTATTTT.

The chain joins TRBV29-1 to TRBJ2-2; D could derive from TRBD1 or TRBD2 (5 bases each). With 6 bases removed from V and 5 bases from J, the gap between germline ends came to 13 bases. Germline CDR1 SQVTM, CDR2 ANQGSEA. The CDR3 covers 13 residues. The CDR3, as DNA: TGCAGCGTGGGACGGGGATATACCGGGGAGCTGTTTTTT. It codes for CSVGRGYTGELFF.

The rearrangement uses TRBV6-6 and TRBJ1-4; D not resolved. CDR1 and CDR2 from the germline V gene are MNHNY and SVGAGI (reference sequence). V was shortened by 9 bases and J by 5 bases, with 16 bases between the two germline ends. CDR3 length equals 14 residues. The CDR3, as DNA: TGTGCCAGTGCCGAGGAGATCCGGAATGAAAAACTGTTTTTT. The encoded protein is CASAEEIRNEKLFF.

V usage is TRBV27 and J usage is TRBJ2-1; D not certain. Deletions cut 2 bases from V and 5 bases from J, with 7 bases between. CDR1 is MNHEY and CDR2 is SMNVEV in the germline V gene (reference sequence). The CDR3 totals 13 residues. The CDR3 spells CASSLEPDNEQFF. The CDR3, as DNA: TGTGCCAGCAGTTTAGAGCCTGACAATGAGCAGTTCTTC.

The chain employs TRBV6-1 and TRBJ2-1, with D unclear. Trimming removed 2 bases at V and 8 bases at J, with 10 bases between. Germline CDR1 MNHNS, CDR2 SASEGT. The CDR3 is 13 residues long. The CDR3 sequence: CASSESYVDEQFF. The CDR3 DNA is TGTGCCAGCAGTGAATCCTATGTCGATGAGCAGTTCTTC.

V and J are TRBV19 and TRBJ2-1, with D perhaps matching TRBD2 (6 bases). The CDR3 extends over 14 amino acids. With 2 bases removed from V and 9 bases from J, the gap between germline ends came to 14 bases. The V gene's germline CDR1 is LNHDA and CDR2 SQIVND (reference sequence). CDR3 amino acids: CASSITGELGEQFF. In nucleotides, the CDR3 is TGTGCCAGTAGTATAACGGGAGAGCTCGGTGAGCAGTTCTTC.

V is TRBV19 and J is TRBJ1-1, with D unclear. Germline V gene data show CDR1 as LNHDA and CDR2 as SQIVND (reference sequence). V was trimmed by 6 bases and J by 6 bases, leaving 11 bases between them. The CDR3 runs to 12 residues. The CDR3 DNA is TGTGCCAGTAGCCTGGGGTGGGCTGAAGCTTTCTTT. Protein product: CASSLGWAEAFF.

The chain couples TRBV11-2 to TRBJ2-7, with D possibly matching TRBD1 (5 bases). The V and J ends lost 1 base and 2 bases respectively, with 15 bases between them. Germline CDR1 SGHAT, CDR2 FQNNGV. This CDR3 contains 16 residues. CDR3 in amino acids: CASSLGRGASTYEQYF. The CDR3 nucleotides read TGTGCCAGCAGCTTAGGCCGTGGGGCCTCCACCTACGAGCAGTACTTC.

The rearrangement uses TRBV5-1 and TRBJ2-3; TRBD2 aligns across 14 bases. Germline values: CDR1 SGHRS, CDR2 YFSETQ. V lost 3 bases and J lost 3; bases outside the gene matches: 9. This CDR3 comprises 18 residues. The CDR3 region is CASSSGGLAGGGTDTQYF. The CDR3 region has the DNA TGCGCCAGCAGCTCCGGCGGACTAGCGGGAGGTGGTACAGATACGCAGTATTTT.

The chain recombines TRBV7-6 with TRBJ2-3, with D hard to call. Germline CDR1 SGHVS, CDR2 FNYEAQ. V lost 1 base, J lost 2 bases, and 4 bases lay in between. The CDR3 is made up of 13 amino acids. CDR3 in amino acids: CASSLGLTDTQYF. In DNA, the CDR3 is TGTGCCAGCAGCTTAGGACTCACAGATACGCAGTATTTT.

This sequence joins TRBV5-4 and TRBJ2-3; tentative D call: TRBD1 (5 bases). With 3 bases removed from V and 3 bases from J, the gap between germline ends came to 8 bases. Germline V gene lookup returns CDR1 SGHNT and CDR2 YYREEE (reference sequence). This CDR3 has 13 amino acids. In DNA form, the CDR3 reads TGTGCCAGCAGCTCCAGGGTTACAGATACGCAGTATTTT. Its translation: CASSSRVTDTQYF.

The CDR3 loop reads CASSSKAPGIYEQYF. CDR3 DNA: TGTGCCAGCAGTTCCAAGGCCCCAGGGATCTACGAGCAGTACTTC. V is TRBV6-5 and J is TRBJ2-7; tentatively, D is TRBD1 (5 bases). Trimming took 4 bases from V and 3 from J, leaving 16 bases between them. The germline V gene encodes CDR1 MNHEY and CDR2 SVGAGI. The CDR3 sequence is 15 residues long.